These 7 T cell receptor beta chains were all obtained from the same sample, sequenced in a study of T cells after yellow fever vaccination. TCRdb reprocessed the 5' RACE reads with MiXCR, giving one entry per CDR3 protein. The sample comprises approximately 510,000 distinct CDR3 sequences, about a fifth of which are singletons, and about a sixth rests with the top ten. Material: PBMCs, obtained about 20 days after the first yellow fever vaccination. The source is a man aged 18 to 30 who received the YFV17D yellow fever vaccine.

This clonotype was picked up a small number of times. The DNA for the CDR3 is TGTGCCAGCCGCCCACGGGGGCTGGGCTACACCTTC. Its protein product is CASRPRGLGYTF. The chain is built from TRBV6-5 and TRBJ1-2, with D perhaps TRBD1 (6 bases). This CDR3 is built from 12 residues. V shed 8 bases and J shed 8 bases, with 15 bases lying between them. The germline V gene encodes CDR1 MNHEY and CDR2 SVGAGI.

The rearrangement links TRBV5-1 to TRBJ1-4, with 10 bases identical to TRBD1. V dropped 0 bases and J dropped 5; count of bases not matched to a gene: 4. CDR1 SGHRS and CDR2 YFSETQ come from the germline V gene. The length of the CDR3 is 16 residues. The CDR3 DNA sequence: TGCGCCAGCAGCTTGGACGCGGGACAGGGGAATGAAAAACTGTTTTTT. It codes for CASSLDAGQGNEKLFF. Full variable domain (rest looked up from reference TRBV5-1 and TRBJ1-4): KAGVTQTPRYLIKTRGQQVTLSCSPISGHRSVSWYQQTPGQGLQFLFEYFSETQRNKGNFPGRFSGRQFSNSRSEMNVSTLELGDSALYLCASSLDAGQGNEKLFFGSGTQLSVL.

The sample holds a few counts of this clonotype. The chain employs TRBV12-3 or TRBV12-4 and TRBJ2-1; possible D gene TRBD2, 5 bases. V lost 5 bases to trimming and J lost 8 bases, with 13 bases between them. The CDR3 has 13 residues. This CDR3 is CASSREREHEQFF. CDR3 coding DNA: TGTGCCAGCAGTCGGGAAAGGGAACATGAGCAGTTCTTC.

The V and J genes are TRBV30 and TRBJ2-3; the match to TRBD2 covers 9 bases. Trimming cost V 3 bases and J 0 bases; bases outside gene matches: 7. The germline V gene encodes CDR1 GTSNPN and CDR2 SVGIG (reference sequence). The CDR3 consists of 16 residues. The CDR3 region is CAWRRWRGGSTDTQYF. Here the CDR3 DNA reads TGTGCCTGGAGAAGGTGGCGGGGGGGTAGCACAGATACGCAGTATTTT.

The V call is TRBV5-1, the J call TRBJ2-3, with 16 bases lining up with TRBD2. Germline CDR1 is SGHRS and CDR2 is YFSETQ. This CDR3 is built from 17 residues. J gave up 4 bases and V 4 bases, and 6 bases lay outside the gene matches. In DNA, the CDR3 is TGCGCCAGCAGCCCCCCGGGACTAGCGGGGGGGTCAGATACGCAGTATTTT. Its translation: CASSPPGLAGGSDTQYF.

In this sample, this clonotype turned up a few times. The rearrangement links TRBV25-1 to TRBJ1-2, with TRBD1 identical over 7 bases. The trim removed 4 bases at V and 8 bases at J, leaving 10 bases unmatched. The CDR3 is 14 residues long. Germline values: CDR1 MGHDK, CDR2 SYGVNS. CDR3 region: CASSATRDSKGYTF. The CDR3 region has the DNA TGTGCCAGCAGTGCCACACGGGACAGCAAGGGCTACACCTTC.

The chain has TRBV12-5 and TRBJ1-1; D perhaps matches TRBD1 (6 bases). The ends were cut back, 2 bases at V and 4 bases at J, with 8 bases in the middle. The V gene's germline CDR1 is LGHNT and CDR2 FRNRAP. The CDR3 covers 13 residues. The CDR3 reads CASGLQGSTEAFF. As DNA, the CDR3 is TGTGCTAGTGGTTTGCAGGGGTCCACTGAAGCTTTCTTT.